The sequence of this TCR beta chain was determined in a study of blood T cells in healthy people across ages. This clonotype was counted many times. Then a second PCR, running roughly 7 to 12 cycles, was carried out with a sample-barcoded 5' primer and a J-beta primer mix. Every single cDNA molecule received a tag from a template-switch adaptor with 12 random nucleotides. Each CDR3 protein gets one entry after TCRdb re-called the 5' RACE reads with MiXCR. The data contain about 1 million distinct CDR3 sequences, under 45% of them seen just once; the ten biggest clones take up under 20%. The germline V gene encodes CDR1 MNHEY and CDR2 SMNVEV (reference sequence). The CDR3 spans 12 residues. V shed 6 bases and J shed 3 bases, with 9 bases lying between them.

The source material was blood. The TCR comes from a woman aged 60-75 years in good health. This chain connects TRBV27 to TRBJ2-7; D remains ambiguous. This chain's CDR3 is CASRGSYYEQYF. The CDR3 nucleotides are TGTGCCAGCAGGGGGTCCTACTACGAGCAGTACTTC.